This paragraph reports one T cell receptor (beta chain). As yet, its antigen is unknown. TCRdb re-called the reads through MiXCR, storing one row per CDR3 protein. The profile shows about 350,000 distinct CDR3 sequences, approximately 30% of them singletons. This sample was included in a study of T cell repertoires in cytomegalovirus infection. The CDR3 has 13 residues. V lost 8 bases and J lost 4; bases outside the gene matches: 7. Germline V gene lookup returns CDR1 MNHEY and CDR2 SVGEGT. This TCR was recovered from a human donor in good health (CMV status not recorded). Some clones in this sample may be carry-over from other donors' samples. The chain links TRBV6-2 or TRBV6-3 to TRBJ2-5; TRBD1 agrees at 7 bases. The specimen comprised cultured PBMCs, sampled from culture after CMV antigen stimulation. CDR3: CASHPTGRETQYF. The CDR3 DNA reads TGTGCCAGCCATCCGACAGGGAGAGAGACCCAGTACTTC.